This is a list of T cell receptor beta chains from one sample in a study of cytomegalovirus exposure and HLA in healthy donors. TCRdb's table, derived via immunoSEQ multiplex PCR, lists solely in-frame clones and lacks some. The table lists 75,000 to 95,000 clones, around 69% of them singletons, with 3.9% in the top ten. Specimen: PBMCs. The receptors come from a man under 40 in good health and CMV-seronegative. CDR3s include the opening cysteine and the closing phenylalanine or tryptophan.

TRBV5-1	TRBJ1-2	CASSRGQPNYGYTF
TRBV28	TRBJ1-2	CASSSEPIYGYTF
TRBV5-1	TRBJ2-2	CASSPGLANTGELFF
TRBV30	TRBJ1-2	CAWTGGWGYTF
TRBV13	TRBJ2-7	CASSVGTDSYEQYF
TRBV6-5	TRBJ1-2	CASSYGQGVYGYTF
TRBV6-4	TRBJ2-2	CASSEEDSGTGELFF
TRBV6-4	TRBJ2-2	CASSQAGADTGELFF
TRBV9	TRBJ2-2	CASSGQPGQTNTGELFF
TRBV6-4	TRBJ1-5	CASSRDLNQPQHF
TRBV18	TRBJ1-2	CASSPTGSGFDNYGYTF
TRBV4-2	TRBJ1-6	CASSQDPQGDNSPLHF
TRBV11-2	TRBJ2-1	CASSLGTGVESYNEQFF
TRBV28	TRBJ2-2	CASSPQLAATGELFF
TRBV9	TRBJ2-5	CASSVVAGQTQYF
TRBV19	TRBJ2-7	CASSTAYEQYF
TRBV18	TRBJ2-1	CASSPAGVSSYNEQFF
TRBV27	TRBJ1-1	CASSLSIKAGTANTEAFF
TRBV4-2	TRBJ1-4	CASSQEPTGEYVKLFF